Below are 5 T cell receptor beta chains sequenced from a single sample in a study of identical twins. TCRdb reprocessed the 5' RACE reads via MiXCR and lists one record per CDR3 protein. The sample lists roughly 750,000 distinct CDR3 sequences; over 20% were seen once. The same sample was also used in a study of T cells expressing NK-cell markers.

Material: PBMCs. These receptors came from a woman between 18 and 29 years old in good health.

This clonotype was found a few times. V is TRBV6-4 and J is TRBJ2-1; no firm D call. The germline V and J ends were trimmed by 6 bases and 5 bases, with 17 bases remaining between them. In germline, CDR1 is MRHNA, CDR2 SNTAGT. This CDR3 comprises 15 residues. The CDR3 spells CASRASSLGDNEQFF. CDR3 DNA sequence: TGTGCCAGCAGGGCATCTTCCCTAGGTGACAATGAGCAGTTCTTC.

The chain is built from TRBV6-1 and TRBJ1-3; 7 bases agree with TRBD1. V shed 6 bases and J 1 base; nucleotides not matched to a gene: 6. The CDR3 has 15 residues. Germline CDR1 is MNHNS and CDR2 is SASEGT. CDR3 protein: CASRPPTGSGNTIYF. The CDR3 nucleotides read TGTGCCAGCAGGCCCCCGACAGGGTCTGGAAACACCATATATTTT.

The CDR3: CASRFQGATGSGYTF. CDR3 DNA: TGTGCCAGCAGATTCCAGGGGGCAACCGGTAGTGGCTACACCTTC. The V gene is TRBV7-2, the J gene TRBJ1-2, with TRBD1 matching over 8 bases. Looked up from germline, CDR1 is SGHTA and CDR2 is FQGNSA. This CDR3 is built from 15 residues. The ends lost 6 bases at V and 7 bases at J; junction bases unmatched: 13.

The V gene is TRBV12-3 or TRBV12-4, the J gene TRBJ2-1; possibly TRBD2 for D (5 bases). Trimming removed 3 bases from V and 4 bases from J, with 13 bases in between. The CDR3 length is 15 residues. CDR3 sequence: CASSFVERAYNEQFF. The CDR3 DNA follows: TGTGCCAGCAGTTTCGTGGAGAGGGCTTACAATGAGCAGTTCTTC.

This clonotype was recorded many times. The chain links TRBV6-2 or TRBV6-3 to TRBJ2-7; D is uncertain. The CDR3 contains 13 residues. V lost 9 bases to trimming and J lost 1 base, with 13 bases between them. CDR1 is MNHEY, CDR2 SVGEGT, per germline. The CDR3 loop is CASHRSLSYEQYF. Written as DNA, the CDR3 is TGTGCCAGTCACCGTAGTTTGTCCTACGAGCAGTACTTC.